The rows below give T cell receptor beta chains drawn from one sample of a study of graft-versus-host responses after intestinal transplantation. The assay was immunoSEQ multiplex PCR, and TCRdb's table has in-frame clones only and misses some. This table has some 84,000 clones, approximately 78% appearing once. These TCRs' antigens remain unknown. The source was unstimulated CD4+ T cells sorted from spleen or lymph node cells, collected before intestinal transplant. The receptors stem from a human donor who received an intestinal transplant. The CDR3 runs from the conserved cysteine through the conserved F or W. Each record gives: D gene, CDR3 length, V gene, J gene, clone size, CDR3 DNA, CDR3 protein. D genes are given only for firm matches. Only part of the rows carry a size: once, few, many, or a class if the clone is expanded.

>TRBD1|14|TRBV6-5|TRBJ1-2|NA
TGTGCCAGCAGCCCGGACAGGGATGTGGGTGGCTACACCTTC
CASSPDRDVGGYTF
>TRBD1|16|TRBV7-2|TRBJ1-4|NA
TGTGCCAGCAGCTTAGGGGTCTCGACAGGGCAGGAAAAACTGTTTTTT
CASSLGVSTGQEKLFF
>TRBD1|15|TRBV5-1|TRBJ2-5|NA
TGCGCCAGCAGCTTGGACGGACAGGGCATGGAGACCCAGTACTTC
CASSLDGQGMETQYF
>TRBD1|15|TRBV4-1|TRBJ2-5|NA
TGCGCCAGCAGCCAACTAAGGACAGGGGCGGAGACCCAGTACTTC
CASSQLRTGAETQYF
>TRBD1|14|TRBV10-3|TRBJ2-3|NA
TGTGCCATCAACCCAGGGGGTGGCACAGATACGCAGTATTTT
CAINPGGGTDTQYF
>NA|14|TRBV6-1|TRBJ1-2|NA
TGTGCCAGCATCGAGGTGGGGGCAGGATATGGCTACACCTTC
CASIEVGAGYGYTF
>NA|10|TRBV20-1|TRBJ1-1|NA
TGCAGTGCTAGAGATCTCAGGGCTTTCTTT
CSARDLRAFF
>NA|15|TRBV5-4|TRBJ1-1|NA
TGTGCCAGCAGCCCGTGGAGTGGTGGGAACACTGAAGCTTTCTTT
CASSPWSGGNTEAFF
>TRBD2|18|TRBV15|TRBJ2-2|once
TGTGCCACCAGCAGTGAGGGACTAGCGGGGGGGGTCACCGGGGAGCTGTTTTTT
CATSSEGLAGGVTGELFF
>NA|15|TRBV14|TRBJ2-5|NA
TGTGCCAGCAGCCCCTCATTGGCAGGCACAGAGACCCAGTACTTC
CASSPSLAGTETQYF
>NA|15|TRBV7-6|TRBJ1-1|NA
TGTGCCAGCAGCTTAATGGCCGGGGAGAACACTGAAGCTTTCTTT
CASSLMAGENTEAFF
>NA|13|TRBV25-1|TRBJ2-5|NA
TGTGCCAGCAATAGACAGTACCAAGAGACCCAGTACTTC
CASNRQYQETQYF
>TRBD2|16|TRBV27|TRBJ2-1|NA
TGTGCCAGCAGTCTCTGGACTAGCGGGGGGGCAAATGAGCAGTTCTTC
CASSLWTSGGANEQFF
>NA|14|TRBV6-5|TRBJ1-4|NA
TGTGCCAGCAGTTACTCGATGGCCAATGAAAAACTGTTTTTT
CASSYSMANEKLFF
>NA|15|TRBV5-1|TRBJ2-1|once
TGCGCCAGCAGCTTGTATGGGAGCACCTACAATGAGCAGTTCTTC
CASSLYGSTYNEQFF
>NA|14|TRBV9|TRBJ1-5|NA
TGTGCCAGCAGTCCAGGGAATAGCAATCAGCCCCAGCATTTT
CASSPGNSNQPQHF
>NA|13|TRBV6-6|TRBJ1-2|NA
TGTGCCAGCACCTCTGGGGGGGCGCGGGGCTACACCTTC
CASTSGGARGYTF
>NA|13|TRBV7-6|TRBJ1-5|NA
TGTGCCAGCAGCTTTGGGGGGGATCAGCCCCAGCATTTT
CASSFGGDQPQHF
>NA|13|TRBV19|TRBJ2-7|NA
TGTGCCAGTAGTATGAGGGCCCCTCGCGAGCAGTACTTC
CASSMRAPREQYF
>TRBD1|14|TRBV19|TRBJ1-5|NA
TGTGCCAGTAAATTGGACAGGGGCAATCAGCCCCAGCATTTT
CASKLDRGNQPQHF
>TRBD2|16|TRBV27|TRBJ2-5|NA
TGTGCCAGCACCACATACGGGACTAGCGGGTGGGGGACCCAGTACTTC
CASTTYGTSGWGTQYF
>NA|14|TRBV7-8|TRBJ2-3|NA
TGTGCCAGCAGCTTAGTTACAGGGATGGATACGCAGTATTTT
CASSLVTGMDTQYF
>NA|14|TRBV29-1|TRBJ1-1|few
TGCAGCGCCACGGTAGGCCGGGAGAACACTGAAGCTTTCTTT
CSATVGRENTEAFF
>NA|13|TRBV12-5|TRBJ2-2|NA
TGTGCTAGTGGGCGGGGGAACACCGGGGAGCTGTTTTTT
CASGRGNTGELFF
>NA|13|TRBV6-6|TRBJ2-7|NA
TGTGCCAGCAGTCGGACAGACTCCTACGAGCAGTACTTC
CASSRTDSYEQYF
>TRBD1|15|TRBV4-1|TRBJ1-4|few
TGCGCCAGCAGCCAAGATACAGGGGGTAACGAAAAACTGTTTTTT
CASSQDTGGNEKLFF
>TRBD1|16|TRBV11-1|TRBJ2-7|NA
TGTGCCAGCAGCTTAGGCCGGGACAGGGCTTACTACGAGCAGTACTTC
CASSLGRDRAYYEQYF
>NA|15|TRBV25-1|TRBJ2-7|NA
TGTGCCAGCAGTGAACCGGGAGCCACCACCTACGAGCAGTACTTC
CASSEPGATTYEQYF
>NA|15|TRBV2|TRBJ2-3|NA
TGTGCCAGCAGTTACCAGGGCAGGGGCACAGATACGCAGTATTTT
CASSYQGRGTDTQYF
>NA|15|TRBV11-2|TRBJ2-7|NA
TGTGCCAGCAGCTTAGCCCCGGACAGTATCTACGAGCAGTACTTC
CASSLAPDSIYEQYF
>TRBD1|14|TRBV7-9|TRBJ2-7|NA
TGTGCCAGCAGCTTAGCGACAGGGGTCAGCGAGCAGTACTTC
CASSLATGVSEQYF
>NA|11|TRBV20-1|TRBJ1-1|few
TGCAGTGCCCTCGGGGGAGACAGTTTTTTCTTT
CSALGGDSFFF
>TRBD1|15|TRBV7-9|TRBJ2-7|few
TGTGCCAGCAGCTTAGTAAGGACAGGGGGTGCCGAGCAGTACTTC
CASSLVRTGGAEQYF
>TRBD1|18|TRBV11-3|TRBJ2-7|once
TGTGCCAGCAGCTTAGATCCTCGTGGACAGGGTTTATTCTACGAGCAGTACTTC
CASSLDPRGQGLFYEQYF
>NA|15|TRBV5-1|TRBJ2-7|NA
TGCGCCAGCAGCTTGGGGGACACCTATGCCTACGAGCAGTACTTC
CASSLGDTYAYEQYF
>NA|15|TRBV7-9|TRBJ2-1|NA
TGTGCCAGCAGCTTAGGGGGGGGGCTGTACAATGAGCAGTTCTTC
CASSLGGGLYNEQFF
>NA|14|TRBV6-6|TRBJ2-3|NA
TGTGCCAGCAGTTACTCGGCTAGCACAGATACGCAGTATTTT
CASSYSASTDTQYF
>NA|19|TRBV12-5|TRBJ2-2|NA
TGTGCTAGTGGTTTGGCCCTCGACAAGGCCCCCGCGAACACCGGGGAGCTGTTTTTT
CASGLALDKAPANTGELFF
>NA|13|TRBV7-6|TRBJ1-2|NA
TGTGCCAGCAGCTTATCGGGAAGCTATGGCTACACCTTC
CASSLSGSYGYTF
>NA|15|TRBV6-1|TRBJ1-5|once
TGTGCCAGCAGCCGTGGGGAGGGGGTCGGGCAGCCCCAGCATTTT
CASSRGEGVGQPQHF
>NA|15|TRBV18|TRBJ2-3|NA
TGTGCCAGCTCACCCGCCGTGGGAGTGAAAGATACGCAGTATTTT
CASSPAVGVKDTQYF
>TRBD1|15|TRBV6-5|TRBJ2-7|few
TGTGCCAGCAGTCCGGACAGGGCACGTTTCTACGAGCAGTACTTC
CASSPDRARFYEQYF
>TRBD2|18|TRBV5-1|TRBJ2-3|NA
TGCGCCAGCAGCTTGCGGGGGGCTAGCGGGAGGACCACAGATACGCAGTATTTT
CASSLRGASGRTTDTQYF
>TRBD1|15|TRBV30|TRBJ2-2|NA
TGTGCCTGGAGGCTACAGGGGGAGGTCACCGGGGAGCTGTTTTTT
CAWRLQGEVTGELFF
>TRBD1|15|TRBV6-1|TRBJ2-2|NA
TGTGCCAGCAGTGCCCGGACAGGGGGCGCGGGGGAGCTGTTTTTT
CASSARTGGAGELFF
>TRBD1|21|TRBV4-1|TRBJ2-6|NA
TGCGCCAGCAGCCACACTGGGACAGGGGGAATTCGCTACTCTGGGGCCAACGTCCTGACTTTC
CASSHTGTGGIRYSGANVLTF
>TRBD2|15|TRBV7-6|TRBJ2-3|NA
TGTGCCAGCAGCTTGCCTAGCGGTAGCACAGATACGCAGTATTTT
CASSLPSGSTDTQYF
>TRBD1|13|TRBV15|TRBJ2-3|NA
TGTGCCACCCAGACAGGGGGTACAGATACGCAGTATTTT
CATQTGGTDTQYF
>TRBD1|15|TRBV7-6|TRBJ2-7|NA
TGTGCCAGCAGCCGCTGGGCGGACAGGGGCTACGAGCAGTACTTC
CASSRWADRGYEQYF
>NA|13|TRBV7-2|TRBJ1-1|NA
TGTGCCAGCAGCTTACGGGGGAACACTGAAGCTTTCTTT
CASSLRGNTEAFF
>NA|16|TRBV6-6|TRBJ1-2|NA
TGTGCCAGCAGCTTCGTCGGAGGGAGATATCACTATGGCTACACCTTC
CASSFVGGRYHYGYTF
>TRBD1|17|TRBV19|TRBJ2-1|once
TGTGCCAGTAGTACCCCGGGGACAGGCGAGTCACGAAATGAGCAGTTCTTC
CASSTPGTGESRNEQFF